The 29 T cell receptor beta chains presented below share a single source sample, sequenced in a study of T-cell reconstitution after alpha-beta-depleted transplantation in children. Preparation of the TCRbeta library was carried out with unique molecular identifiers. From the PCR reads, TCRdb called clonotypes with MiXCR, one entry per CDR3 protein. The table lists approximately 590,000 distinct CDR3 sequences, roughly a tenth of them singletons, with less than 5% in the top ten. This specimen was PBMCs from the stem cell graft donor, taken from the stem cell graft. Source of these receptors: a human donor who donated a stem cell graft to a child with acute myeloid leukemia.

This clonotype was counted many times. The genes are TRBV29-1 and TRBJ1-2; D is undetermined. Germline V gene lookup returns CDR1 SQVTM and CDR2 ANQGSEA. The CDR3 runs 11 residues. V was pared by 4 bases and J by 8 bases, with 11 bases between. In DNA, the CDR3 is TGCAGCGTTGTTGCCCTTCGGGGCTACACCTTC. It yields the protein CSVVALRGYTF.

The chain joins TRBV7-2 to TRBJ1-1; D is unclear. The germline V and J ends were trimmed by 2 bases and 0 bases, with 4 bases remaining between them. This CDR3 region has 13 residues. In germline, CDR1 is SGHTA, CDR2 FQGNSA. This CDR3 is CASSLPLNTEAFF. The CDR3 nucleotides read TGTGCCAGCAGCTTACCCTTGAACACTGAAGCTTTCTTT.

The rearrangement links TRBV20-1 to TRBJ1-2, with D hard to call. Deletions cut 0 bases from V and 4 bases from J, with 12 bases between. CDR1 DFQATT and CDR2 SNEGSKA come from the germline V gene (reference sequence). The CDR3 loop spans 14 amino acids. As DNA, the CDR3 is TGCAGTGCTAGAGATCCCGGGAGGCTCTATGGCTACACCTTC. Protein product: CSARDPGRLYGYTF.

This clonotype has a count of ten or more. The chain links TRBV6-5 to TRBJ2-7; D not certain. Germline V gene data show CDR1 as MNHEY and CDR2 as SVGAGI. V lost 6 bases, J lost 3 bases, and 12 bases lay in between. This CDR3 is built from 13 residues. The CDR3 nucleotides are TGTGCCAGCAGACCCGGCGGCAACTACGAGCAGTACTTC. Amino acids: CASRPGGNYEQYF.

This clonotype was counted ten times or more. The chain has TRBV12-3 or TRBV12-4 and TRBJ1-5; D is uncertain. Trimming left V 1 base short and J 7 bases short, with 14 bases between. This CDR3 region has 15 residues. The DNA for the CDR3 is TGTGCCAGCAGTTTAGGCGAGGTCGCTAGGCAGCCCCAGCATTTT. This translates into CASSLGEVARQPQHF.

This clonotype was seen a handful of times. The V and J genes are TRBV7-2 and TRBJ1-1; D is undetermined. CDR3 length: 17 amino acids. Deletions cut 2 bases from V and 0 bases from J, with 16 bases between. Germline CDR1 reads SGHTA; CDR2 reads FQGNSA. CDR3 residues: CASSLLVPVELNTEAFF. In nucleotides, the CDR3 is TGTGCCAGCAGCTTATTGGTCCCGGTCGAACTGAACACTGAAGCTTTCTTT.

At least ten counts were recorded for this clonotype. The V and J genes are TRBV29-1 and TRBJ2-3, with 11 bases fitting TRBD1. V trimming: 5 bases; J trimming: 5 bases; junction bases outside the gene matches: 9. CDR1 and CDR2 (germline): SQVTM, ANQGSEA. The CDR3 loop spans 15 amino acids. The CDR3 spells CSVHGDRGNRDTQYF. The CDR3 nucleotides are TGCAGCGTTCATGGGGACAGGGGGAACCGAGATACGCAGTATTTT.

This clonotype has a count of ten or more. The chain links TRBV25-1 to TRBJ1-5; weak D call: TRBD1 (6 bases). The CDR3 is 13 residues long. The germline V gene has CDR1 MGHDK and CDR2 SYGVNS. V was shortened by 3 bases and J by 7 bases, with 10 bases between the two germline ends. The CDR3: CASSDTGYQPQHF. CDR3 bases: TGTGCCAGCAGTGACACAGGGTACCAGCCCCAGCATTTT.

This clonotype was observed a few times. The gene calls are TRBV4-2 and TRBJ2-2; D may be TRBD2 (6 bases). Germline-derived CDR1 and CDR2 are LGHNA and YNFKEQ. The CDR3 is 17 amino acids. The germline V and J ends were trimmed by 0 bases and 6 bases, with 17 bases remaining between them. For the CDR3, the DNA is TGTGCCAGCAGCCAAGATCGGGTCGGGAGAAGGGCCGGGGAGCTGTTTTTT. It codes for CASSQDRVGRRAGELFF.

This clonotype has a handful of counts. The chain links TRBV11-3 to TRBJ2-2; 9 nucleotides line up with TRBD2. From germline, CDR1 is SGHNT and CDR2 YENEEA. Losses at the gene ends were 1 base for V and 3 bases for J; bases not matched to a gene: 3. The CDR3 spans 16 residues. The DNA for the CDR3 is TGTGCCAGCAGCTTAGGCGGGAGGGATCACACCGGGGAGCTGTTTTTT. Translating gives CASSLGGRDHTGELFF. Complete variable domain (other parts from reference TRBV11-3 and TRBJ2-2): EAGVVQSPRYKIIEKKQPVAFWCNPISGHNTLYWYLQNLGQGPELLIRYENEEAVDDSQLPKDRFSAERLKGVDSTLKIQPAELGDSAVYLCASSLGGRDHTGELFFGEGSRLTVL.

The rearrangement uses TRBV10-3 and TRBJ1-1, with D possibly being TRBD1 (6 bases). The germline CDR1 and CDR2 sequences are ENHRY and SYGVKD. The V end was cut by 0 bases, the J end by 3 bases, with 17 bases between. This CDR3 has 17 residues. CDR3 nucleotides: TGTGCCATCAGTGAGTCGGGGACACTCGGAGGGTACACTGAAGCTTTCTTT. Protein product: CAISESGTLGGYTEAFF.

The rearrangement uses TRBV18 and TRBJ2-7; no clear D gene. This CDR3 region has 16 residues. CDR1 is KGHSH, CDR2 LQKENI, per germline. V lost 0 bases and J lost 2, with 14 bases in between. The CDR3 DNA follows: TGTGCCAGCTCACCACCGGTTGGAAAGGGCCCCTACGAGCAGTACTTC. Residues: CASSPPVGKGPYEQYF.

This chain uses TRBV20-1 with TRBJ2-7; 8 positions agree with TRBD2. This CDR3 has 17 residues. Germline V gene sequence: CDR1 DFQATT, CDR2 SNEGSKA (reference sequence). Trimming removed 0 bases from V and 6 bases from J; junction bases left unmatched: 16. The CDR3 nucleotides are TGCAGTGCTAGAGATCTTTTGGGTTTGGGCGGGAGGCGCGAGCAGTACTTC. This encodes CSARDLLGLGGRREQYF.

The rearrangement uses TRBV3-1 and TRBJ2-1; a weak D match, TRBD2 (6 bases). The germline V gene encodes CDR1 LGHDT and CDR2 YNNKEL (reference sequence). Trimming cost V 1 base and J 5 bases, with 6 bases left between them. This CDR3 has 13 amino acids. CDR3 residues: CASSQGTNNEQFF. CDR3 nucleotide sequence: TGTGCCAGCAGCCAAGGGACTAACAATGAGCAGTTCTTC.

This clonotype was seen ten or more times. The V and J genes are TRBV30 and TRBJ2-1, with D unresolved. The V and J ends lost 0 bases and 8 bases respectively, with 14 bases between them. Germline values: CDR1 GTSNPN, CDR2 SVGIG (reference sequence). CDR3 size: 14 residues. For the CDR3, the DNA is TGTGCCTGGAGTGTAGAGGCCCTCAAGGATGAGCAGTTCTTC. It codes for CAWSVEALKDEQFF.

CDR3 sequence reads: CASSAPRATQYF. The CDR3 DNA sequence: TGTGCCAGCAGCGCCCCCAGGGCAACGCAGTATTTT. J is TRBJ2-3 and V is TRBV9, with a weak D call TRBD1 (5 bases). Germline V lookup: CDR1 SGDLS, CDR2 YYNGEE. The CDR3 consists of 12 residues. Deletions cut 3 bases from V and 9 bases from J, with 11 bases between.

This clonotype has only a few counts. The chain couples TRBV6-2 or TRBV6-3 to TRBJ1-5; maybe TRBD1 (5 bases). The CDR3 length is 12 residues. Trimming took 6 bases from V and 7 from J, leaving 10 bases between them. Germline CDR1 reads MNHEY; CDR2 reads SVGEGT. CDR3 coding DNA: TGTGCCAGCAGGGCAGGGCAACAGCCCCAGCATTTT. It yields the protein CASRAGQQPQHF.

V is TRBV11-2 and J is TRBJ2-6; the match to TRBD1 covers 7 bases. J gave up 2 bases and V 6 bases, and 19 bases lay outside the gene matches. The CDR3 has 20 residues. Germline values: CDR1 SGHAT, CDR2 FQNNGV. Here the CDR3 DNA reads TGTGCCAGCAGTTCTCCCACAGGGGCCGGGCTGGGCCCTGGGGCCAACGTCCTGACTTTC. It is translated as CASSSPTGAGLGPGANVLTF. The whole variable domain, filled in from reference TRBV11-2 and TRBJ2-6, reads EAGVAQSPRYKIIEKRQSVAFWCNPISGHATLYWYQQILGQGPKLLIQFQNNGVVDDSQLPKDRFSAERLKGVDSTLKIQPAKLEDSAVYLCASSSPTGAGLGPGANVLTFGAGSRLTVL.

This clonotype was counted between two and nine times. The chain joins TRBV7-2 to TRBJ2-1; D is ambiguous. Germline V CDR1 and CDR2: SGHTA, FQGNSA. V lost 0 bases, J lost 0 bases, and 9 bases lay in between. CDR3 length equals 16 residues. CDR3 protein: CASSLALGSSYNEQFF. The CDR3 DNA follows: TGTGCCAGCAGCTTAGCGCTCGGAAGCTCCTACAATGAGCAGTTCTTC. Combining the CDR3 with reference TRBV7-2 and TRBJ2-1 gives the whole variable domain GAGVSQSPSNKVTEKGKDVELRCDPISGHTALYWYRQSLGQGLEFLIYFQGNSAPDKSGLPSDRFSAERTGGSVSTLTIQRTQQEDSAVYLCASSLALGSSYNEQFFGPGTRLTVL.

V is TRBV12-3 or TRBV12-4 and J is TRBJ2-4, with 12 nucleotides matching TRBD1. Trimming removed 5 bases from V and 7 bases from J; junction bases left unmatched: 12. The CDR3 spans 17 residues. CDR3 loop: CASSIPGQGALGNIQYF. CDR3 DNA sequence: TGTGCCAGCAGTATCCCGGGACAGGGGGCTTTAGGGAACATTCAGTACTTC.

The chain uses TRBV5-1 and TRBJ2-2, with TRBD2 identical over 7 bases. With 2 bases clipped from V and 6 bases from J, the junction kept 7 bases outside the gene matches. Germline CDR1 SGHRS, CDR2 YFSETQ. The CDR3 extends over 15 amino acids. In nucleotides, the CDR3 is TGCGCCAGCAGCTTTGAGGCGGGAGTACCCGGGGAGCTGTTTTTT. It yields the protein CASSFEAGVPGELFF.

This clonotype appeared a few times. V usage is TRBV7-8 and J usage is TRBJ2-3, with 8 bases that match TRBD2. Germline values: CDR1 SGHVS, CDR2 FQNEAQ. CDR3 size: 15 residues. J gave up 4 bases and V 3 bases, and 6 bases lay outside the gene matches. The CDR3 loop is CASSFPGLDADTQYF. CDR3 DNA: TGTGCCAGCAGCTTCCCGGGACTAGACGCAGATACGCAGTATTTT.

This clonotype showed up many times. The chain couples TRBV2 to TRBJ2-7, with 9 positions matching TRBD1. CDR1 is SNHLY and CDR2 is FYNNEI in the germline V gene. The CDR3 extends over 15 amino acids. The V gene end was trimmed by 6 bases and the J gene end by 3 bases; junction bases not matched to a gene: 9. For the CDR3, the DNA is TGTGCCAGCAGACCCGACAGGGGGGAAGGCTACGAGCAGTACTTC. Translating gives CASRPDRGEGYEQYF.

In this sample, this clonotype turned up a few times. The chain carries TRBV29-1 and TRBJ1-1; a weak D match, TRBD1 (5 bases). The CDR3 length is 14 residues. V was shortened by 6 bases and J by 1 base, with 15 bases between the two germline ends. Germline assignment: CDR1 SQVTM and CDR2 ANQGSEA. CDR3 bases: TGCAGCGTCCCGACAGCGGGGCAGAACACTGAAGCTTTCTTT. This encodes CSVPTAGQNTEAFF.

This clonotype has a handful of counts. This chain uses TRBV28 with TRBJ2-4; D is perhaps TRBD2 (5 bases). The CDR3 runs 13 residues. Germline CDR1 is MDHEN and CDR2 is SYDVKM. Trimming took 2 bases from V and 8 from J, leaving 10 bases between them. The CDR3 bases are TGTGCCAGCAGTTTAACTCCGCGGGACATTCAGTACTTC. Protein product: CASSLTPRDIQYF.

The chain employs TRBV5-1 and TRBJ2-5; 13 nucleotides align to TRBD2. CDR1 is SGHRS and CDR2 is YFSETQ in the germline V gene. The V gene end was trimmed by 4 bases and the J gene end by 4 bases; junction bases not matched to a gene: 7. The CDR3 is 16 residues long. CDR3 loop: CASSQRLAGGRETQYF. DNA for the CDR3: TGCGCCAGCAGCCAACGACTAGCGGGAGGTAGAGAGACCCAGTACTTC.

V usage is TRBV5-5 and J usage is TRBJ2-1; a weak D match, TRBD2 (6 bases). The germline CDR1 and CDR2 sequences are SGHKS and YYEKEE (reference sequence). Trimming removed 2 bases from V and 4 bases from J, with 13 bases in between. This CDR3 comprises 15 residues. The CDR3 coding sequence is TGTGCCAGCAGCTTCGGTAGGCGGGGTTACAATGAGCAGTTCTTC. As protein: CASSFGRRGYNEQFF.

The V and J genes are TRBV30 and TRBJ1-5; D not certain. The germline CDR1 and CDR2 sequences are GTSNPN and SVGIG (reference sequence). This CDR3 spans 14 amino acids. As DNA, the CDR3 is TGTGCATCAGCCAGACGGGGAGGCAATCAGCCCCAGCATTTT. Its translation is CASARRGGNQPQHF.

This chain links TRBV29-1 with TRBJ2-3; the D is unclear. The CDR3 runs to 14 residues. The V and J ends lost 3 bases and 1 base respectively, with 11 bases between them. The germline V gene has CDR1 SQVTM and CDR2 ANQGSEA. The CDR3 nucleotides read TGCAGCGTTGAGTCTTCTTGGGGCACAGATACGCAGTATTTT. Amino acid sequence: CSVESSWGTDTQYF.